This entry features one T cell receptor (beta chain) sequence. The germline V and J ends were trimmed by 9 bases and 0 bases, with 11 bases remaining between them. Germline assignment: CDR1 MNHEY and CDR2 SVGAGI. The CDR3 has 14 amino acids. This specimen belongs to a study of blood T cell repertoires in COVID-19. Whole-study context: COVID-19 samples from acute and convalescent phases originated in the United States, Italy and Spain. From T cells, B-cell-depleted T cells, or PBMCs came the material, which was cDNA or gDNA.

Profiling relied on immunoSEQ multiplex PCR, and the TCRdb table lists in-frame clones only, not all of them. In the table there are 130,000 or so clones, about nine tenths of which are singletons. One Seattle source followed patients from active infection through their disease course. The chain carries TRBV6-5 and TRBJ1-4; D is possibly TRBD1 (6 bases). Sequenced input: peripheral blood. The TCR was taken from a woman between 65 and 79 years old with COVID-19, enrolled during active disease. CDR3 sequence: CASLPGATNEKLFF. CDR3 DNA sequence: TGTGCCAGTCTTCCAGGGGCAACTAATGAAAAACTGTTTTTT.